This T cell receptor (beta chain) came from a study of blood T cell repertoires in COVID-19. At the level of the study: Samples came from the United States, Italy and Spain, spanning acute and convalescent COVID-19. Sources were T cells, B-cell-depleted T cells, or PBMCs; the material itself was cDNA or gDNA.

Source study methods: Amplification of reference gene primers was used by the study to estimate nucleated cell counts. The assay was immunoSEQ multiplex PCR, and TCRdb's table has in-frame clones only and misses some. V, J and clone size are taken as reported in that table, and D and trimming were inferred from the DNA itself. Of some 240,000 clones listed, 85% to 90% were seen once; the top ten hold approximately 4.6%. Sequencing input: peripheral blood. This TCR derives from a woman between 35 and 50 years old who had recovered from COVID-19.

CDR3 loop: CASSQTGEQYF. In DNA form, the CDR3 reads TGTGCCAGCAGCCAAACTGGCGAGCAGTACTTC. The rearrangement uses TRBV3-1 (or the pseudogene TRBV3-2) and TRBJ2-7; D ambiguous. V was cut by 2 bases and J by 6 bases, with 5 bases left in between. The CDR3 has 11 amino acids. Germline V lookup: CDR1 LGHDT, CDR2 YNNKEL (reference sequence).